The T cell receptor beta chain described here comes from a study of T cells expressing NK-cell markers. The study, taken as a whole, reports: There were four donors in whom these clonotypes also led the CD3+CD56-NKG2C+ fraction.

Synthesis of TCR beta cDNA relied on 5'RACE template switching carrying UMIs. Using the 5' RACE reads, TCRdb records one entry per CDR3 protein without DNA. Its table records approximately 460,000 distinct CDR3 sequences. The CDR3 contains 14 residues. Germline CDR1 ENHRY, CDR2 SYGVKD. About this clonotype: Its target is unknown.

The J gene is TRBJ2-2, the V gene TRBV10-3; TCRdb names TRBD1, which stays unverified in the absence of DNA. Sequenced input: blood T cells: a sorted CD56 or NKG2C T cell subset, CD4+ or CD8+ T cells, or bulk PBMC T cells (not recorded which). The clonotype originates from a woman between 18 and 75 years old in good health. CDR3 in amino acids: CATDRGAPGGELFF.